Included here is one T cell receptor beta chain sequence, with context. Its matching antigen is unknown. Germline V CDR1 and CDR2: PRHDT, FYEKMQ (reference sequence). After removal of 1 base from V and 2 bases from J, the junction contained 3 bases not matched to a gene. The CDR3 is made up of 15 amino acids. These data are taken from a study of T cell repertoires in cytomegalovirus infection. Study at large: Public TCR beta signature analysis indicated the presence of both CMV infection and matching HLA type. Study-wide results and caveats: Cumulated frequencies of public TCR beta families served to identify carriers of CMV plus the relevant HLA.

Using its own MiXCR run on the reads, TCRdb lists one record per CDR3 protein. The profile shows roughly 230,000 distinct CDR3 sequences, approximately 22% of them singletons. This sequence joins TRBV13 and TRBJ2-3; TRBD1 agrees at 7 bases. The sample was CD8+ T cells from PBMCs. The clonotype originates from a human donor in good health (CMV status not recorded). Some clones in this sample may be carry-over from other donors' samples. In nucleotides, the CDR3 is TGTGCCAGCAGCTTAGAACAGGGGACCACAGATACGCAGTATTTT. Translated: CASSLEQGTTDTQYF.